This section outlines one T cell receptor beta chain sequence together with its context. The antigen remains unidentified. The data were taken from a study of monozygotic twins with inflammatory bowel disease. The CDR3 sequence is 16 residues long. The germline V gene encodes CDR1 SGHRS and CDR2 YFSETQ. Reanalyzing the 5' RACE reads, TCRdb keeps one entry per CDR3 protein, without DNA. With over 130,000 distinct CDR3 sequences in the sample, the ten largest clones hold 2% to 2.5%. Study-level points and caveats: The analysis yielded no support for one strong signal or clonotype associated with IBD. No distinction between different T cell subtypes was possible.

Skipping T cell sorting, the study isolated total RNA directly from whole blood. What was sequenced was blood. The clonotype originates from a human donor with ulcerative colitis or Crohn's disease, or a healthy co-twin of an affected twin (not recorded which). V gene TRBV5-1 combines with J gene TRBJ2-1; absent DNA, TCRdb's TRBD1 call cannot be checked. This CDR3 is CASSKPAWRGHNEQFF.